This T cell receptor beta chain was sequenced in a study of blood T cell repertoires in COVID-19. At the level of the study: The cDNA or gDNA used as material had been derived from T cells, B-cell-depleted T cells, or PBMCs.

The length of the CDR3 is 16 residues. V trimming: 0 bases; J trimming: 2 bases; junction bases outside the gene matches: 0. Per the germline V gene, CDR1 is LGHNA and CDR2 is YNFKEQ. The table lists this clone with a count of one. Authors' processing steps: Amplification of reference gene primers provided the estimated nucleated cell counts. Only in-frame clones appear in the TCRdb table, and some are missing; sequencing was by immunoSEQ multiplex PCR. The DNA was the basis for D and trimming; V, J and clone size are from that table. The sample includes approximately 27,000 clones, approximately 80% of them seen just once.

Sequencing was done on a sample of peripheral blood. The rearrangement links TRBV4-2 to TRBJ2-6; 8 bases are shared with TRBD1. This sequence originates from a human donor in a cohort sampled during active COVID-19. The CDR3 region has the DNA TGTGCCAGCAGCCAAGAACAGGGGGCTGGGGCCAACGTCCTGACTTTC. It translates to CASSQEQGAGANVLTF.